This TCR beta chain derives from a study of long-term antiretroviral therapy in people with HIV. Notes on the study in general: Repertoires from HIV showed CDR3 length ranges narrower than those of controls. Post-treatment diversity went higher with ART but stayed below transplant donor controls. Clones that had undergone expansion before ART prevailed in the repertoire throughout all time points.

People in the study who had HIV all got their treatment in the United States. Germline V CDR1 and CDR2: SGHTA, FQGNSA. V was cut by 4 bases and J by 4 bases, with 17 bases left in between. This CDR3 is built from 15 residues. Comments on this clone: The antigen is not known.

Running of the v3.0 immunoSEQ assay took place at survey level. The assay was immunoSEQ multiplex PCR, and TCRdb's table has in-frame clones only and misses some. Among more than 20,000 clones listed, approximately 80% were seen once. The source material was unsorted PBMCs, sampled 0.5 years before starting antiretroviral therapy. This sequence was found in a man aged 35 to 55 with HIV. This chain joins TRBV7-2 and TRBJ2-7, with a tentative D call TRBD1 (6 bases). CDR3 sequence reads: CASSSQWTVGYEQYF. The CDR3, as DNA: TGTGCCAGCAGCTCCCAGTGGACAGTCGGATACGAGCAGTACTTC.